This paragraph reports one TCR beta chain. With 5 bases clipped from V and 0 bases from J, the junction kept 11 bases outside the gene matches. The CDR3 consists of 19 residues. The germline V gene encodes CDR1 SGHAT and CDR2 FQDESV (reference sequence). The data are from a study of OX40 agonist ivuxolimab in advanced cancers. Whole-study context: While on treatment, patients had intravenous ivuxolimab at 0.01 to 10 mg/kg every 2 weeks.

The assay was immunoSEQ multiplex PCR, and TCRdb's table has in-frame clones only and misses some. The sample carries roughly 30,000 clones, about 85% recorded once. Specimen: CD4+ or CD8+ T cells sorted from blood, collected in a trial of the OX40 agonist ivuxolimab. This clonotype originated in an adult with an advanced solid tumor such as melanoma, head and neck, liver or kidney cancer. This chain uses TRBV11-1 with TRBJ2-1; 12 positions agree with TRBD2. The CDR3 sequence: CASSHRLAGGPGSYNEQFF. CDR3 DNA sequence: TGTGCCAGCAGCCATCGGCTAGCGGGAGGGCCGGGCTCCTACAATGAGCAGTTCTTC. The full variable domain, completed using reference TRBV11-1 and TRBJ2-1, is EAEVAQSPRYKITEKSQAVAFWCDPISGHATLYWYRQILGQGPELLVQFQDESVVDDSQLPKDRFSAERLKGVDSTLKIQPAELGDSAMYLCASSHRLAGGPGSYNEQFFGPGTRLTVL.